The 16 T cell receptor beta chains listed next were all sequenced from one sample in a study of blood T cell repertoires in COVID-19. The data were produced by immunoSEQ multiplex PCR, yet TCRdb's version contains in-frame clones alone and is incomplete. The data hold under 250,000 clones, with roughly 84% observed a single time. The sample taken for sequencing was peripheral blood. The source of these receptors is a woman aged 55-70 years with acute or convalescent COVID-19.

This rearrangement joins TRBV5-1 to TRBJ1-4; D may be TRBD1 (5 bases). This CDR3 spans 15 amino acids. Deletions cut 3 bases from V and 1 base from J, with 10 bases between. Germline CDR1 is SGHRS and CDR2 is YFSETQ. CDR3 in amino acids: CASSSARGTNEKLFF. CDR3 DNA sequence: TGCGCCAGCAGCTCAGCAAGGGGAACTAATGAAAAACTGTTTTTT.

CDR3 residues: CARTDPGQGATDTQYF. For the CDR3, the DNA is TGTGCCAGGACGGATCCGGGACAGGGGGCGACAGATACGCAGTATTTT. The gene calls are TRBV2 and TRBJ2-3, with TRBD1 matching 12 bases. CDR1 is SNHLY, CDR2 FYNNEI, per germline. This CDR3 region has 16 residues. Germline trimming cut 9 bases from V and 3 bases from J; bases unmatched to any gene: 10.

V is TRBV11-3 and J is TRBJ2-7, with 7 bases fitting TRBD2. The CDR3 contains 13 residues. Germline CDR1 and CDR2: SGHNT and YENEEA. Trimming took 10 bases from V and 4 from J; bases not matched to a gene: 10. The chain's CDR3 is CAKRRNGGYEQYF. CDR3 coding DNA: TGTGCCAAACGACGGAACGGGGGGTACGAGCAGTACTTC. Filled out from reference TRBV11-3 and TRBJ2-7, the complete variable domain reads EAGVVQSPRYKIIEKKQPVAFWCNPISGHNTLYWYLQNLGQGPELLIRYENEEAVDDSQLPKDRFSAERLKGVDSTLKIQPAELGDSAVYLCAKRRNGGYEQYFGPGTRLTVT.

V is TRBV4-2 and J is TRBJ1-2; D is perhaps TRBD1 (5 bases). The V end lost 0 bases, the J end lost 3 bases, and 11 bases lay between the germline ends. Germline V gives CDR1 LGHNA, CDR2 YNFKEQ. The CDR3 runs 15 residues. CDR3 DNA: TGTGCCAGCAGCCAAGAGGCGGGGGGTTACTATGGCTACACCTTC. Amino acid sequence: CASSQEAGGYYGYTF.

This clone was seen a few times. V usage is TRBV2 and J usage is TRBJ1-2, with D unclear. Germline V gene sequence: CDR1 SNHLY, CDR2 FYNNEI. With 3 bases removed from V and 5 bases from J, the gap between germline ends came to 7 bases. There are 12 residues in the CDR3. CDR3 region: CASSDPLYGYTF. The CDR3 DNA follows: TGTGCCAGCAGTGACCCCTTGTATGGCTACACCTTC.

This clone has a handful of counts. Other DNA sequences in the sample encode the same CDR3. This chain links TRBV6-5 with TRBJ1-2, with 7 bases lining up with TRBD1. The CDR3 sequence is 13 residues long. Germline V gene lookup returns CDR1 MNHEY and CDR2 SVGAGI. V dropped 6 bases and J dropped 2; count of bases not matched to a gene: 3. As DNA, the CDR3 is TGTGCCAGCAGCCCGACAGGGAACTATGGCTACACCTTC. Its translation is CASSPTGNYGYTF.

The V and J genes are TRBV18 and TRBJ1-3; D unresolved. The CDR3 length is 15 residues. The ends were cut back, 3 bases at V and 2 bases at J, with 11 bases in the middle. The germline V gene has CDR1 KGHSH and CDR2 LQKENI. As DNA, the CDR3 is TGTGCCAGCTCACCGTCGAGAAGCACTGGAAACACCATATATTTT. Its protein product is CASSPSRSTGNTIYF.

This rearrangement joins TRBV19 to TRBJ1-2; 7 bases line up with TRBD1. Looked up from germline, CDR1 is LNHDA and CDR2 is SQIVND (reference sequence). The CDR3 sequence is 14 residues long. V gave up 1 base and J gave up 4 bases; unmatched junction bases: 3. CDR3 sequence reads: CASSIVRQGYGYTF. The DNA of the CDR3 is TGTGCCAGTAGTATAGTCCGACAGGGCTATGGCTACACCTTC.

This sequence joins TRBV4-2 and TRBJ2-3; a possible D gene is TRBD2 (6 bases). Trimming stripped 2 bases from V and 6 bases from J, with 18 bases between. The CDR3 length is 16 residues. In germline, CDR1 is LGHNA, CDR2 YNFKEQ. The CDR3 DNA follows: TGTGCCAGCAGCCAAACGAATGGCGGGGCTATGGATACGCAGTATTTT. It specifies CASSQTNGGAMDTQYF.

The chain couples TRBV14 to TRBJ2-1; 9 bases agree with TRBD2. V trimming: 4 bases; J trimming: 4 bases; junction bases outside the gene matches: 8. CDR1 SGHDN and CDR2 FVKESK come from the germline V gene. The CDR3 loop spans 16 amino acids. CDR3 sequence reads: CASSPYLAGRYNEQFF. Written as DNA, the CDR3 is TGTGCCAGCAGCCCGTATCTAGCGGGGAGATACAATGAGCAGTTCTTC.

The CDR3, as DNA: TGTGCCAGCAGTTTATGGCAGGGGCAAGCACCCCTCCACTTT. Residues: CASSLWQGQAPLHF. This rearrangement joins TRBV27 to TRBJ1-6, with a tentative D call TRBD1 (6 bases). This CDR3 comprises 14 residues. V lost 1 base and J 11 bases, leaving 12 bases between the germline ends. Germline CDR1 reads MNHEY; CDR2 reads SMNVEV (reference sequence).

CDR3 in DNA: TGTGCCAGCGTAGGGGGCATTAGCACTGAAGCTTTCTTT. It codes for CASVGGISTEAFF. This chain links TRBV28 with TRBJ1-1; 7 bases map to TRBD1. Trimming took 8 bases from V and 4 from J; bases not matched to a gene: 7. This CDR3 is built from 13 residues. Germline V gene lookup returns CDR1 MDHEN and CDR2 SYDVKM. The whole variable domain, filled in from reference TRBV28 and TRBJ1-1, reads DVKVTQSSRYLVKRTGEKVFLECVQDMDHENMFWYRQDPGLGLRLIYFSYDVKMKEKGDIPEGYSVSREKKERFSLILESASTNQTSMYLCASVGGISTEAFFGQGTRLTVV.

The chain combines TRBV7-8 with TRBJ2-7; D perhaps matches TRBD1 (6 bases). V shed 1 base and J shed 0 bases, with 10 bases lying between them. Germline V gene lookup returns CDR1 SGHVS and CDR2 FQNEAQ. The CDR3 contains 15 residues. For the CDR3, the DNA is TGTGCCAGCAGCTTAGATGGGACAAGCTCCTACGAGCAGTACTTC. This encodes CASSLDGTSSYEQYF. The entire variable domain, with the rest obtained from reference TRBV7-8 and TRBJ2-7, is as follows: GAGVSQSPRYKVAKRGQDVALRCDPISGHVSLFWYQQALGQGPEFLTYFQNEAQLDKSGLPSDRFFAERPEGSVSTLKIQRTQQEDSAVYLCASSLDGTSSYEQYFGPGTRLTVT.

CDR3 in DNA: TGTGCCAGCAGCTTGGGACAGGGGAATCAGCCCCAGCATTTT. Translating gives CASSLGQGNQPQHF. V usage is TRBV7-9 and J usage is TRBJ1-5, with 10 bases that match TRBD1. V gave up 3 bases and J gave up 4 bases; unmatched junction bases: 0. This CDR3 region has 14 residues. The germline gives CDR1 SEHNR, CDR2 FQNEAQ (reference sequence).

The chain is built from TRBV7-2 and TRBJ1-2, with D perhaps TRBD1 (6 bases). V lost 3 bases to trimming and J lost 4 bases, with 12 bases between them. CDR3 size: 14 residues. Germline-derived CDR1 and CDR2 are SGHTA and FQGNSA. CDR3 in DNA: TGTGCCAGCAGCTTGGACAGAGGGCCCTATGGCTACACCTTC. Encoded protein: CASSLDRGPYGYTF.

The CDR3 sequence: CASSQGMLGRGEQYF. The CDR3 coding sequence is TGCGCCAGCAGCCAAGGAATGCTGGGTCGAGGCGAGCAGTACTTC. V is TRBV4-1 and J is TRBJ2-7; unclear D gene. V was cut by 1 base and J by 6 bases, with 16 bases left in between. Germline-derived CDR1 and CDR2 are MGHRA and YSYEKL. The CDR3 is 15 amino acids.